This T cell receptor (beta chain) originates from a study of blood T cells in healthy people across ages. Study-wide context: Roughly one uniquely barcoded beta molecule per two T cells was captured.

This clonotype was counted only a few times. The antigen is undetermined. Study outcomes and limitations: It was held that the diversity estimates obtained from one million T cells were underestimates.

The V gene's germline CDR1 is MNHEY and CDR2 SVGAGI. V was clipped by 7 bases and J by 1 base, with 12 bases between them. CDR3 length equals 14 residues. Total RNA amounts of at least 6 micrograms were extracted per sample. Primed by a sample-barcoded 5' primer and a J-beta primer mix, a second PCR proceeded for about 7 to 11 cycles. All samples gave at least 2.5 million CDR3-containing paired-end reads. Using its own MiXCR run on the 5' RACE reads, TCRdb lists one record per CDR3 protein. The sample lists about a million distinct CDR3 sequences; under 40% were seen once. The rearrangement links TRBV6-5 to TRBJ2-3; D perhaps matches TRBD2 (6 bases). Sequenced input: blood. This receptor was identified in a man between 18 and 29 years old in good health. The CDR3 sequence is CASNPSVGTDTQYF. CDR3 in DNA: TGTGCCAGCAACCCTAGCGTAGGCACAGATACGCAGTATTTT.